This TCR beta chain was sequenced for a study of blood T cell repertoires in COVID-19. Study background: COVID-19 samples collected from the United States, Italy and Spain covered acute and convalescent phases.

This CDR3 is built from 18 residues. V was shortened by 2 bases and J by 0 bases, with 15 bases between the two germline ends. CDR1 SGDLS and CDR2 YYNGEE come from the germline V gene. Authors' analysis steps: From reference gene primer amplification, estimates of nucleated cell counts were derived. Libraries were prepared by immunoSEQ multiplex PCR; TCRdb keeps only in-frame clonotypes and omits some of them. D and trimming were read from the DNA, whereas the V and J calls and clone size are those reported in that table. The repertoire holds some 190,000 clones, with 80% to 90% as singletons. The chain links TRBV9 to TRBJ2-6; no reliable D call. The specimen was peripheral blood. This receptor was taken from a man younger than 40 with acute or convalescent COVID-19. CDR3 nucleotides: TGTGCCAGCAGCGTTAGAGAATATGTAAGCTCTGGGGCCAACGTCCTGACTTTC. Its protein product is CASSVREYVSSGANVLTF.